Following are 25 T cell receptor beta chains from one sample sequenced in a study of blood T cell repertoires in COVID-19. Libraries were prepared by immunoSEQ multiplex PCR; TCRdb keeps only in-frame clonotypes and omits some of them. The data contain 200,000 to 250,000 clones, about 90% of them singletons. Sequencing input: peripheral blood. Receptors originate from a man aged 55-75 years with COVID-19, enrolled during active disease.

The V and J genes are TRBV6-2 or TRBV6-3 and TRBJ2-1; 9 nucleotides align to TRBD2. From germline, CDR1 is MNHEY and CDR2 SVGEGT. V lost 3 bases, J lost 7 bases, and 4 bases stayed unmatched. This CDR3 contains 14 residues. In DNA form, the CDR3 reads TGTGCCAGCAGTTATCCGACTAGCGGAAATGAGCAGTTCTTC. Encoded protein: CASSYPTSGNEQFF.

For the CDR3, the DNA is TGTGCCAGCAGCCCCTCCCTGGGAGCGAACTATGGCTACACCTTC. This translates into CASSPSLGANYGYTF. V is TRBV5-4 and J is TRBJ1-2; unclear D gene. Trimming removed 4 bases at V and 2 bases at J, with 15 bases between. Germline CDR1 reads SGHNT; CDR2 reads YYREEE (reference sequence). The CDR3 consists of 15 residues.

V is TRBV15 and J is TRBJ2-1; 10 bases map to TRBD1. Germline-derived CDR1 and CDR2 are LNHNV and YYDKDF (reference sequence). The CDR3 is 17 residues long. V dropped 0 bases and J dropped 7; count of bases not matched to a gene: 9. CDR3 amino acids: CATSRDQVGQGGNEQFF. The DNA for the CDR3 is TGTGCCACCAGCAGAGATCAAGTTGGACAGGGGGGAAATGAGCAGTTCTTC.

As for this clone: The sample contains more than one DNA sequence encoding this CDR3. The V and J genes are TRBV19 and TRBJ1-5; no clear D. V gave up 3 bases and J gave up 2 bases, with 5 bases separating them. The germline CDR1 and CDR2 sequences are LNHDA and SQIVND (reference sequence). The CDR3 runs to 13 residues. CDR3 DNA: TGTGCCAGTAGTATCGCAGGCAATCAGCCCCAGCATTTT. This sequence encodes CASSIAGNQPQHF.

The chain uses TRBV4-2 and TRBJ2-1; 11 bases line up with TRBD2. With V trimmed by 4 bases and J by 8 bases, 7 bases remained unmatched. Germline V gene lookup returns CDR1 LGHNA and CDR2 YNFKEQ. The CDR3 covers 15 residues. The CDR3 region is CASSPRTSGYDEQFF. For the CDR3, the DNA is TGTGCCAGCAGCCCAAGGACTAGCGGGTACGATGAGCAGTTCTTC.

V gene TRBV30 combines with J gene TRBJ2-7; TRBD1 is a possible D gene (7 bases). Trimming left V 5 bases short and J 5 bases short, with 25 bases between. The CDR3 totals 16 residues. Germline loops: CDR1 GTSNPN, CDR2 SVGIG (reference sequence). The CDR3 spells CAWGNGGGAGLNEQYF. The CDR3 region has the DNA TGTGCCTGGGGTAACGGAGGGGGCGCAGGGTTAAACGAGCAGTACTTC. Together with reference TRBV30 and TRBJ2-7, the CDR3 gives the full variable domain: SQTIHQWPATLVQPVGSPLSLECTVEGTSNPNLYWYRQAAGRGLQLLFYSVGIGQISSEVPQNLSASRPQDRQFILSSKKLLLSDSGFYLCAWGNGGGAGLNEQYFGPGTRLTVT.

V and J are TRBV5-5 and TRBJ1-2; D call uncertain. This CDR3 contains 15 residues. Germline CDR1 reads SGHKS; CDR2 reads YYEKEE (reference sequence). The V end lost 1 base, the J end lost 4 bases, and 14 bases lay between the germline ends. For the CDR3, the DNA is TGTGCCAGCAGCTTGCGGCTTGGGCAAAGCTATGGCTACACCTTC. Protein product: CASSLRLGQSYGYTF. Combining the CDR3 with reference TRBV5-5 and TRBJ1-2 gives the whole variable domain DAGVTQSPTHLIKTRGQQVTLRCSPISGHKSVSWYQQVLGQGPQFIFQYYEKEERGRGNFPDRFSARQFPNYSSELNVNALLLGDSALYLCASSLRLGQSYGYTFGSGTRLTVV.

This sequence joins TRBV4-1 and TRBJ2-3; TRBD2 agrees at 7 bases. CDR1 and CDR2 (germline): MGHRA, YSYEKL. V was pared by 0 bases and J by 3 bases, with 12 bases of the junction left unmatched. The CDR3 covers 18 residues. The CDR3 DNA follows: TGCGCCAGCAGCCAAGACCCCAGCGGGAAAGGAGTAACAGATACGCAGTATTTT. Translating gives CASSQDPSGKGVTDTQYF.

This chain joins TRBV7-2 and TRBJ2-2; D may be TRBD2 (5 bases). This CDR3 has 14 amino acids. In germline, CDR1 is SGHTA, CDR2 FQGNSA. The germline V and J ends were trimmed by 4 bases and 6 bases, with 12 bases remaining between them. The CDR3, as DNA: TGTGCCAGCAGCTCCCAAGCGGCCTCCGGGGAGCTGTTTTTT. Residues: CASSSQAASGELFF.

The J gene is TRBJ2-1, the V gene TRBV6-6; 9 bases are a match to TRBD2. Germline-derived CDR1 and CDR2 are MNHNY and SVGAGI (reference sequence). This CDR3 has 14 amino acids. V lost 5 bases to trimming and J lost 9 bases; unmatched junction nucleotides: 8. CDR3 DNA sequence: TGTGCCAGCAGTCCCACGGGACTAGCAGTTGAGCAGTTCTTC. Protein product: CASSPTGLAVEQFF.

The J gene is TRBJ2-7, the V gene TRBV19; TRBD2 aligns across 8 bases. V trimming: 3 bases; J trimming: 3 bases; junction bases outside the gene matches: 7. The CDR3 is 15 residues long. Looked up from germline, CDR1 is LNHDA and CDR2 is SQIVND (reference sequence). CDR3 nucleotides: TGTGCCAGTAGTATGAAGTCGGGAGGGGACTACGAGCAGTACTTC. It is translated as CASSMKSGGDYEQYF.

This clone has more than one count but fewer than ten. The genes are TRBV5-8 and TRBJ1-6; no clear D gene. V dropped 5 bases and J dropped 2 bases, with 11 bases sitting between them. CDR3 length: 15 amino acids. Germline V gene lookup returns CDR1 SGHTS and CDR2 YDEGEE. The CDR3 DNA is TGTGCCAGCAGTTATATGCTAGCCTATAATTCACCCCTCCACTTT. This sequence encodes CASSYMLAYNSPLHF. The variable domain in full, with the rest retrieved from reference TRBV5-8 and TRBJ1-6, is EAGVTQSPTHLIKTRGQQATLRCSPISGHTSVYWYQQALGLGLQFLLWYDEGEERNRGNFPPRFSGRQFPNYSSELNVNALELEDSALYLCASSYMLAYNSPLHFGNGTRLTVT.

The CDR3 nucleotides are TGCGCCAGCAGCCAGACCGAACAGGGGCCAGGGGATCAAGAGACCCAGTACTTC. As protein: CASSQTEQGPGDQETQYF. This chain connects TRBV4-1 to TRBJ2-5; 7 bases agree with TRBD1. CDR1 is MGHRA, CDR2 YSYEKL, per germline. The CDR3 loop spans 18 amino acids. The trim removed 3 bases at V and 2 bases at J, leaving 15 bases unmatched.

The V call is TRBV5-4, the J call TRBJ2-7; 7 bases align to TRBD2. V lost 2 bases, J lost 0 bases, and 11 bases stayed unmatched. The CDR3 has 17 residues. The germline V gene has CDR1 SGHNT and CDR2 YYREEE (reference sequence). DNA for the CDR3: TGTGCCAGCAGCTTAGCACCGGGGGGACCCACCTCCTACGAGCAGTACTTC. It translates to CASSLAPGGPTSYEQYF.

V usage is TRBV5-1 and J usage is TRBJ2-7; 9 bases are shared with TRBD2. V trimming: 0 bases; J trimming: 4 bases; junction bases outside the gene matches: 5. This CDR3 has 15 amino acids. Germline CDR1 and CDR2: SGHRS and YFSETQ. In DNA form, the CDR3 reads TGCGCCAGCAGCTTGGGAGCGGGGGGCTCGTACGAGCAGTACTTC. Translation: CASSLGAGGSYEQYF. The variable domain in full, completed from reference TRBV5-1 and TRBJ2-7, reads KAGVTQTPRYLIKTRGQQVTLSCSPISGHRSVSWYQQTPGQGLQFLFEYFSETQRNKGNFPGRFSGRQFSNSRSEMNVSTLELGDSALYLCASSLGAGGSYEQYFGPGTRLTVT.

The chain recombines TRBV11-2 with TRBJ1-1; D unclear. With 5 bases removed from V and 6 bases from J, the gap between germline ends came to 13 bases. This CDR3 is 13 amino acids long. The germline gives CDR1 SGHAT, CDR2 FQNNGV. The CDR3 is CASSPTGFAEAFF. The CDR3 DNA reads TGTGCCAGCAGCCCTACGGGGTTTGCTGAAGCTTTCTTT.

The chain is built from TRBV9 and TRBJ2-2; 9 nucleotides line up with TRBD2. CDR1 and CDR2 from the germline V gene are SGDLS and YYNGEE. The CDR3 runs 16 residues. V trimming: 2 bases; J trimming: 0 bases; junction bases outside the gene matches: 2. This CDR3 is CASSVRGGANTGELFF. In DNA form, the CDR3 reads TGTGCCAGCAGCGTCCGCGGGGGGGCGAACACCGGGGAGCTGTTTTTT.

The chain carries TRBV6-5 and TRBJ2-1; TRBD1 matches at 9 bases. Per germline, CDR1 MNHEY and CDR2 SVGAGI. J gave up 2 bases and V 6 bases, and 5 bases lay outside the gene matches. This CDR3 contains 15 residues. As DNA, the CDR3 is TGTGCCAGCAGCCGTGACAGGGGGGCCTACAATGAGCAGTTCTTC. It codes for CASSRDRGAYNEQFF.

The chain couples TRBV6-5 to TRBJ1-2, with TRBD1 matching 10 bases. V dropped 4 bases and J dropped 6; count of bases not matched to a gene: 5. Looked up from germline, CDR1 is MNHEY and CDR2 is SVGAGI. The CDR3 is 14 residues long. This chain's CDR3 is CASSFTGTGDGYTF. DNA of the CDR3: TGTGCCAGCAGTTTTACCGGGACAGGGGATGGCTACACCTTC.

The chain links TRBV29-1 to TRBJ1-1; D might be TRBD1 (5 bases). This CDR3 spans 14 amino acids. Germline values: CDR1 SQVTM, CDR2 ANQGSEA. The CDR3 sequence is CIVQEPGRNTEAFF. CDR3 coding DNA: TGCATCGTACAGGAGCCCGGTAGGAACACTGAAGCTTTCTTT.

The V and J genes are TRBV7-9 and TRBJ1-1; D may be TRBD1 (6 bases). This CDR3 has 14 amino acids. Germline V gene lookup returns CDR1 SEHNR and CDR2 FQNEAQ (reference sequence). With 5 bases removed from V and 0 bases from J, the gap between germline ends came to 10 bases. In nucleotides, the CDR3 is TGTGCCAGCAGCACCCGACAGGTGAACACTGAAGCTTTCTTT. This sequence encodes CASSTRQVNTEAFF.

The chain links TRBV28 to TRBJ1-2; possibly TRBD1 for D (6 bases). Germline V gene lookup returns CDR1 MDHEN and CDR2 SYDVKM. This CDR3 is 15 amino acids long. Trimming left V 1 base short and J 5 bases short, with 14 bases between. CDR3 DNA sequence: TGTGCCAGCAGTTTATCAGGGGCCTTTGGGTATGGCTACACCTTC. This gives the protein CASSLSGAFGYGYTF.

V usage is TRBV2 and J usage is TRBJ2-7; D not certain. This CDR3 region has 14 residues. V dropped 4 bases and J dropped 5 bases, with 15 bases sitting between them. From germline, CDR1 is SNHLY and CDR2 FYNNEI. The CDR3 bases are TGTGCCAGCAGTGGAACACAGCCCTACCACGAGCAGTACTTC. Protein sequence: CASSGTQPYHEQYF.

This clone was found once. CDR3 region: CASSGNRGRRTEAFF. CDR3 nucleotides: TGTGCCAGCAGTGGGAACAGGGGGCGAAGGACTGAAGCTTTCTTT. The chain is built from TRBV28 and TRBJ1-1, with 9 positions matching TRBD1. Germline V CDR1 and CDR2: MDHEN, SYDVKM. The CDR3 runs 15 residues. V was pared by 5 bases and J by 5 bases, with 9 bases of the junction left unmatched.

This clone showed up just once. Here the CDR3 DNA reads TGTGCCATCAGTGAGTCATTGGGGACAGGAAACACCGGGGAGCTGTTTTTT. It specifies CAISESLGTGNTGELFF. The chain uses TRBV10-3 and TRBJ2-2; 8 bases fit TRBD1. The germline CDR1 and CDR2 sequences are ENHRY and SYGVKD. V was clipped by 0 bases and J by 2 bases; unmatched bases: 5. The CDR3 length is 17 residues.